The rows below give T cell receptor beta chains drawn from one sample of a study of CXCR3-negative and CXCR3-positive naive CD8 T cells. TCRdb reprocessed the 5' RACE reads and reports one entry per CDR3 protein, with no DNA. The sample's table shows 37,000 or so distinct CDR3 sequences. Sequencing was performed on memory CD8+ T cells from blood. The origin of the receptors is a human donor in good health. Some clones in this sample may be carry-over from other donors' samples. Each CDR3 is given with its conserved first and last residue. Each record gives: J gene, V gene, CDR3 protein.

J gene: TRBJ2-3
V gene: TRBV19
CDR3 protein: CASTGESTDTQYF

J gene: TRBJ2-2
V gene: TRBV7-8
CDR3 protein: CASSLGIDTGELFF

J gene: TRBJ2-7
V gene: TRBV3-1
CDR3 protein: CASSQESHEQYF

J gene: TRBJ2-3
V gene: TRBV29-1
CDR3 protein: CSVEDWGAKPTDTQYF

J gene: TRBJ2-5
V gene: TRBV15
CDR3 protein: CATSRVRAAQYF

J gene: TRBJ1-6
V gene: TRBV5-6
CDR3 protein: CASSLEFPTERSSYNSPLHF

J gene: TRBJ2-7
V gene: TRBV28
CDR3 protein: CASRIGTVYEQYF

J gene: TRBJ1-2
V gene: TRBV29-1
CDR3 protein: CSVCPGIDGYTF

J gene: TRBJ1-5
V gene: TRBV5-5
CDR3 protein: CASSQYSGDQPQHF

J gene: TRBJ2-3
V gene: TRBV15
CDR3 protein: CATSREKLTDTQYF

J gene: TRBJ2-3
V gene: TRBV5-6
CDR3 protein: CASSLRTSSTDTQYF

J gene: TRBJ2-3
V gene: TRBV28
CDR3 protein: CASSLSGGTSTDTQYF

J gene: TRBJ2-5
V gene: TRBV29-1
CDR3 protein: CSVLGVERTQYF

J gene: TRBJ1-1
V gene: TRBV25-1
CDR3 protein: CASREIDRDRGIEAFF

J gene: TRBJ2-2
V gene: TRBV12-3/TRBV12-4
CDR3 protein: CASSPADRGPNTGELFF

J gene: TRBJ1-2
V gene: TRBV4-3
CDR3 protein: CASSLARGSYGYTF

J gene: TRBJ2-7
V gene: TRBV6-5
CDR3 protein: CASSYSRESSYEQYF

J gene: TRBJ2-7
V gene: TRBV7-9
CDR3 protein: CASSIRGGPYEQYF

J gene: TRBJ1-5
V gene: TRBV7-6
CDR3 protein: CASSLSPGYQPQHF

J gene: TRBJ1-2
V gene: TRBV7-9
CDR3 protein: CASSPPDRAVDGYTF

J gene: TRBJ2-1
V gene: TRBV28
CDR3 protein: CASSLGPYERETKDEQFF

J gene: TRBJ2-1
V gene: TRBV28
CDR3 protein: CASSLPGQGNEQFF

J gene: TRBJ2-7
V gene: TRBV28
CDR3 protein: CASSFYINLQGSALEQYF

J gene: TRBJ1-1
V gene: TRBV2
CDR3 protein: CASTGQPNTEAFF

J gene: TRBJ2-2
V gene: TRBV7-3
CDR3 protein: CASSPPVNTGELFF

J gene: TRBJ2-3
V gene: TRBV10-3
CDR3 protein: CAISEMGVDTQYF

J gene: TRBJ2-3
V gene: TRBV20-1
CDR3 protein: CRPEGLAGGPTDTQYF

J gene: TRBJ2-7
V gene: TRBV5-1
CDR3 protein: CASSSGHPYEQYF

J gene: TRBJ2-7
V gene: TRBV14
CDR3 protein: CASSQDYQSEQYF

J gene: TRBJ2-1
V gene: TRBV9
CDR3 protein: CASGSGGEYEQFF

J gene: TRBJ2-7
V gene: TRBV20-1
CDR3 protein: CSARALRGGYEQYF

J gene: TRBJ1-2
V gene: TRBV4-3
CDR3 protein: CASSQDRWEPGYGYTF

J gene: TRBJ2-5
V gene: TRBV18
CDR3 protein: CASSRQGWETQYF

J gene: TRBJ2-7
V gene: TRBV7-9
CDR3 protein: CASSPGTESYEQYF

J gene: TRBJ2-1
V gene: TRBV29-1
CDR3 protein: CSVPKGNEQFF

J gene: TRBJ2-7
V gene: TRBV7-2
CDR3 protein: CASSLTIGQREQYF

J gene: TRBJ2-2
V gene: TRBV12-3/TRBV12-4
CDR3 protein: CASSFRGGELFF

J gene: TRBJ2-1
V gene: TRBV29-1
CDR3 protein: CSATGTSGGRIYNEQFF

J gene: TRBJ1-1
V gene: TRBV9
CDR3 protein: CASSPTEGTREAFF

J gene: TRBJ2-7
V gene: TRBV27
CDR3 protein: CASKLGQGAYEQYF

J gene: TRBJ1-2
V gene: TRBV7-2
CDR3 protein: CANGPLADGYTF

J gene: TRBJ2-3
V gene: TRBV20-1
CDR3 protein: CSARDMGTTTDTQYF

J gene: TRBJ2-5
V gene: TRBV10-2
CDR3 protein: CASSDQPQETQYF

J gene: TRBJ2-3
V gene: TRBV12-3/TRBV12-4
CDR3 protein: CASSLSSTDTQYF

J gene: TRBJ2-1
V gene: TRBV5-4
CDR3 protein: CASSQDPSYYNEQFF

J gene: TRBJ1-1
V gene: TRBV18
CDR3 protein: CASHDRRNTEAFF